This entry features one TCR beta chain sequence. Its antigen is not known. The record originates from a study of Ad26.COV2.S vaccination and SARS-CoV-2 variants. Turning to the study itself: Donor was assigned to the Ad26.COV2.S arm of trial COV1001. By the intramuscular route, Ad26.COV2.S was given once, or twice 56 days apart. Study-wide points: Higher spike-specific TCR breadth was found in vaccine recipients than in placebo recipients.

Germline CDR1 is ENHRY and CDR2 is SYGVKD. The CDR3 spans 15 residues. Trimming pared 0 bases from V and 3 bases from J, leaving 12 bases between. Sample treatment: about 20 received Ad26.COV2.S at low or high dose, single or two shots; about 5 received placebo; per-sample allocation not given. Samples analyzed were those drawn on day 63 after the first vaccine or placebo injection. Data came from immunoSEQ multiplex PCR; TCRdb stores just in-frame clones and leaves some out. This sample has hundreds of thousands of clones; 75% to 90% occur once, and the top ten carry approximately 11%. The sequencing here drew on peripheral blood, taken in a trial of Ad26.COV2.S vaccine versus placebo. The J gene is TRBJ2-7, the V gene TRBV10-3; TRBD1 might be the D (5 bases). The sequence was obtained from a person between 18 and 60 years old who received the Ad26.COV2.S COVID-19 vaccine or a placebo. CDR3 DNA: TGTGCCATCAGTGAGTCGATTCAGGGTGGCTACGAGCAGTACTTC. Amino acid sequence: CAISESIQGGYEQYF.